Each of the 7 T cell receptor beta chains below was sequenced from the same sample in a study of CD8 T cells in Susac syndrome. Random hexamers were used to reverse transcribe roughly 0.5 to 1 ug of RNA. One entry per CDR3 protein, called by TCRdb with MiXCR from the immunoSEQ multiplex PCR reads. The repertoire consists of about 80,000 distinct CDR3 sequences, with around 94% occurring once and the leading ten covering about 0.9%. Sample: CD8+ T cells from PBMCs. The source of these receptors is a human donor with Susac syndrome.

The chain employs TRBV7-2 and TRBJ2-7; 10 bases are a match to TRBD2. The length of the CDR3 is 16 residues. Germline loops: CDR1 SGHTA, CDR2 FQGNSA. V lost 3 bases, J lost 0 bases, and 5 bases stayed unmatched. The CDR3 DNA reads as TGTGCCAGCAGCTTTCTAGCGGGAGAACCCTCCTACGAGCAGTACTTC. Protein product: CASSFLAGEPSYEQYF.

CDR3 region: CASSLTGSTGELFF. The DNA of the CDR3 is TGTGCCAGCAGCTTAACGGGGTCCACCGGGGAGCTGTTTTTT. The chain combines TRBV7-2 with TRBJ2-2, with a weak D call TRBD2 (5 bases). The CDR3 is 14 amino acids. Germline V lookup: CDR1 SGHTA, CDR2 FQGNSA. V dropped 2 bases and J dropped 4 bases, with 8 bases sitting between them.

The chain joins TRBV7-9 to TRBJ2-1; no firm D call. This CDR3 contains 15 residues. Germline values: CDR1 SEHNR, CDR2 FQNEAQ (reference sequence). The V gene lost 5 bases and the J gene lost 8 bases, with 19 bases spanning the gap. The CDR3 coding sequence is TGTGCCAGCAGCCTCTCGGTTTTGCGCAGCGATGAGCAGTTCTTC. The encoded protein is CASSLSVLRSDEQFF.

This chain connects TRBV4-3 to TRBJ2-5; 9 bases align to TRBD2. CDR3 length: 17 amino acids. The V and J ends lost 3 bases and 5 bases, in that order; junction bases with no gene match: 13. Germline V lookup: CDR1 LGHNA, CDR2 YSLEER. The CDR3 DNA is TGCGCCAGCAGCCAGGATGGCGCGGGAGGGCCAAGGGAGACCCAGTACTTC. This codes for CASSQDGAGGPRETQYF.

The chain recombines TRBV9 with TRBJ2-5; a weak D match, TRBD1 (5 bases). Trimming left V 0 bases short and J 4 bases short, with 7 bases between. Germline CDR1 reads SGDLS; CDR2 reads YYNGEE. CDR3 size: 13 residues. CDR3 sequence reads: CASSVGGGETQYF. The CDR3, as DNA: TGTGCCAGCAGCGTAGGGGGCGGAGAGACCCAGTACTTC.

The genes are TRBV2 and TRBJ1-4, with 7 bases lining up with TRBD1. The trim removed 4 bases at V and 5 bases at J, leaving 7 bases unmatched. From germline, CDR1 is SNHLY and CDR2 FYNNEI. The CDR3 contains 15 residues. The CDR3 is CASSAYRGKNEKLFF. The CDR3, as DNA: TGTGCCAGCAGTGCCTACAGGGGCAAGAATGAAAAACTGTTTTTT.

V and J are TRBV20-1 and TRBJ1-6; maybe TRBD1 (6 bases). Trimming left V 2 bases short and J 10 bases short, with 21 bases between. In germline, CDR1 is DFQATT, CDR2 SNEGSKA (reference sequence). The CDR3 runs 16 residues. CDR3 region: CSARRPGQGLGSPLHF. CDR3 coding DNA: TGCAGTGCTAGAAGACCAGGGCAGGGGTTGGGCTCACCCCTCCACTTT.